These 7 T cell receptor beta chains were sequenced from one sample in a study of beta chain features in type 1 diabetes (dated by TCRdb to the late 2010s). Library creation used the immunoSEQ multiplex PCR assay. The High Capacity cDNA Reverse Transcription Kit was used to reverse transcribe all of the isolated RNA, meaning that expressed TCRB transcripts were what got sequenced. TCRdb's version of the immuneACCESS table is confined to in-frame rearrangements and falls short of the full clone set. An unresolved V gene accounts for under half of the shortfall where checked; the remainder is of unknown origin. In all, the sample holds around 150,000 clones, and about 7.1% of those were seen once. The ten largest clones take up under 1.5% of the sample. Input material: central memory CD4+ T cells from blood. The receptors shown here come from a woman younger than 45 in good health.

The chain joins TRBV27 to TRBJ1-2; 7 positions match TRBD1. The CDR3 is 14 residues long. Germline V gives CDR1 MNHEY, CDR2 SMNVEV (reference sequence). J gave up 8 bases and V 4 bases, and 10 bases lay outside the gene matches. CDR3 loop: CASSYNGQEGGYTF. For the CDR3, the DNA is TGTGCCAGCAGTTACAACGGACAGGAGGGCGGCTACACCTTC.

The chain carries TRBV7-9 and TRBJ2-1, with D hard to call. Germline assignment: CDR1 SEHNR and CDR2 FQNEAQ (reference sequence). The V end lost 5 bases, the J end lost 9 bases, and 11 bases lay between the germline ends. This CDR3 is built from 12 residues. This CDR3 is CASSLSLGEQFF. CDR3 in DNA: TGTGCCAGCAGCCTTAGCCTCGGTGAGCAGTTCTTC.

This clone was detected only a few times. The chain recombines TRBV6-5 with TRBJ2-1, with TRBD2 matching 7 bases. The CDR3 is made up of 14 amino acids. With 6 bases clipped from V and 6 bases from J, the junction kept 8 bases outside the gene matches. CDR1 is MNHEY and CDR2 is SVGAGI in the germline V gene. The DNA of the CDR3 is TGTGCCAGCAGGCCGGGACTATGGGCCAATGAGCAGTTCTTC. Translation: CASRPGLWANEQFF.

This clone was seen ten or more times. The rearrangement uses TRBV7-9 and TRBJ1-4, with 9 bases fitting TRBD1. V trimming: 3 bases; J trimming: 7 bases; junction bases outside the gene matches: 3. CDR3 length: 14 residues. Per the germline V gene, CDR1 is SEHNR and CDR2 is FQNEAQ (reference sequence). The DNA for the CDR3 is TGTGCCAGCAGCTTTGGACAGGGGCTTGAAAAACTGTTTTTT. This gives the protein CASSFGQGLEKLFF.

The sample holds a few counts of this clone. The DNA of the CDR3 is TGTGCCAGCAGTTTAACCGGCAGGGGGACCTACGAGCAGTACTTC. Protein sequence: CASSLTGRGTYEQYF. The chain couples TRBV28 to TRBJ2-7; 7 bases agree with TRBD1. The CDR3 runs to 15 residues. The germline CDR1 and CDR2 sequences are MDHEN and SYDVKM. With V trimmed by 2 bases and J by 2 bases, 6 bases remained unmatched.

This clone was detected a few times. V gene TRBV20-1 combines with J gene TRBJ1-5; unclear D gene. Germline loops: CDR1 DFQATT, CDR2 SNEGSKA (reference sequence). There are 11 residues in the CDR3. Trimming took off 4 bases at V and 4 bases at J, with 5 bases between the two ends. CDR3 nucleotide sequence: TGCAGTGCTAAGCTAAATCAGCCCCAGCATTTT. It specifies CSAKLNQPQHF.

V usage is TRBV15 and J usage is TRBJ1-1; the D gene is possibly TRBD1 (6 bases). The CDR3 is 14 amino acids. Germline V gene sequence: CDR1 LNHNV, CDR2 YYDKDF (reference sequence). V gave up 5 bases and J gave up 6 bases, with 16 bases separating them. The CDR3 sequence: CATSPRQGRAEAFF. In nucleotides, the CDR3 is TGTGCCACCAGCCCAAGGCAGGGGCGGGCTGAAGCTTTCTTT.